The 3 T cell receptor beta chains below were found in one sample sequenced in a study of control samples from healthy donors and cancer patients. The protocol was immunoSEQ multiplex PCR, while the TCRdb copy is restricted to in-frame clones and leaves out a portion. The data contain about 160,000 clones, roughly 94% of them seen just once; the ten biggest clones take up less than 15%. The material sequenced was PBMCs. These receptors originate from a man aged 55-75 years with colorectal cancer.

This rearrangement joins TRBV4-2 to TRBJ2-7; D is undetermined. V shed 1 base and J shed 0 bases, with 7 bases lying between them. Germline V lookup: CDR1 LGHNA, CDR2 YNFKEQ. The CDR3 totals 14 residues. The CDR3 DNA is TGTGCCAGCAGCCAAGTCGGCAGCTCCTACGAGCAGTACTTC. This codes for CASSQVGSSYEQYF.

This chain joins TRBV19 and TRBJ2-7, with a tentative D call TRBD1 (6 bases). The V end lost 5 bases, the J end lost 2 bases, and 16 bases lay between the germline ends. Germline V CDR1 and CDR2: LNHDA, SQIVND (reference sequence). CDR3 length: 15 amino acids. Here the CDR3 reads CASSRWGRDTYEQYF. CDR3 DNA sequence: TGTGCCAGTAGTCGTTGGGGGCGCGACACCTACGAGCAGTACTTC. The full variable domain, with the rest looked up from reference TRBV19 and TRBJ2-7, is DGGITQSPKYLFRKEGQNVTLSCEQNLNHDAMYWYRQDPGQGLRLIYYSQIVNDFQKGDIAEGYSVSREKKESFPLTVTSAQKNPTAFYLCASSRWGRDTYEQYFGPGTRLTVT.

The gene calls are TRBV20-1 and TRBJ2-3; D remains unclear. Looked up from germline, CDR1 is DFQATT and CDR2 is SNEGSKA (reference sequence). The germline V and J ends were trimmed by 3 bases and 2 bases, with 9 bases remaining between them. The CDR3 has 13 residues. CDR3 residues: CSASSGTTDTQYF. The CDR3 DNA follows: TGCAGTGCTAGTTCAGGTACCACAGATACGCAGTATTTT.